These 18 T cell receptor beta chains were all obtained from the same sample, sequenced in a study of blood T cell repertoires in COVID-19. The table came from immunoSEQ multiplex PCR; TCRdb's copy has only in-frame clones and leaves some out. The sample includes about 88,000 clones, roughly 87% of them seen just once. The material sequenced was peripheral blood. The source of these receptors is a woman aged 55-69 years with COVID-19, enrolled during active disease.

Points on this clone: Its ends do not fully match the called genes, so a read error is possible. The chain is built from TRBV11-2 and TRBJ2-5, with 7 nucleotides matching TRBD2. This CDR3 has 12 residues. CDR1 SGHAT and CDR2 FQNNGV come from the germline V gene. CDR3 in amino acids: CASSSGTTPLHF. In DNA form, the CDR3 reads TGTGCCAGCAGCTCCGGGACTACCCCGCTCCACTTC.

J is TRBJ1-2 and V is TRBV10-3; D is ambiguous. The germline gives CDR1 ENHRY, CDR2 SYGVKD. CDR3 length: 14 amino acids. The V end was cut by 0 bases, the J end by 7 bases, with 12 bases between. The CDR3 coding sequence is TGTGCCATCAGTGAGTCATTTGGGCAGTCTGGCTACACCTTC. It codes for CAISESFGQSGYTF.

The chain links TRBV5-4 to TRBJ2-7, with D maybe TRBD1 (6 bases). CDR1 is SGHNT, CDR2 YYREEE, per germline (reference sequence). Trimming took off 1 base at V and 6 bases at J, with 17 bases between the two ends. There are 15 residues in the CDR3. In DNA, the CDR3 is TGTGCCAGCAGCTTGCAACAGGGACGCGGTGGCGAGCAGTACTTC. Translation: CASSLQQGRGGEQYF.

V is TRBV9 and J is TRBJ1-1; 7 bases align to TRBD1. Trimming removed 4 bases from V and 4 bases from J; junction bases left unmatched: 10. The CDR3 consists of 15 residues. Germline V CDR1 and CDR2: SGDLS, YYNGEE. Here the CDR3 reads CASSPITGAGTEAFF. CDR3 DNA sequence: TGTGCCAGCAGCCCCATCACAGGGGCGGGCACTGAAGCTTTCTTT.

This clone showed up just once. The rearrangement joins TRBV6-5 to TRBJ1-1; 8 nucleotides agree with TRBD1. There are 14 residues in the CDR3. Germline-derived CDR1 and CDR2 are MNHEY and SVGAGI. The J segment lost 1 base and the V segment lost 4 bases, leaving 2 bases of the junction unmatched. This chain's CDR3 is CASSWQGANTEAFF. The DNA of the CDR3 is TGTGCCAGCAGTTGGCAGGGGGCGAACACTGAAGCTTTCTTT.

This chain connects TRBV18 to TRBJ2-7; 9 bases are shared with TRBD2. CDR1 and CDR2 (germline): KGHSH, LQKENI. J lost 5 bases, V lost 5 bases, and 7 bases had no gene match. There are 14 residues in the CDR3. The CDR3 region is CASSAGGPMNEQYF. The CDR3 DNA reads as TGTGCCAGCTCAGCGGGGGGGCCTATGAACGAGCAGTACTTC. The full variable domain, rest sourced from reference TRBV18 and TRBJ2-7, is NAGVMQNPRHLVRRRGQEARLRCSPMKGHSHVYWYRQLPEEGLKFMVYLQKENIIDESGMPKERFSAEFPKEGPSILRIQQVVRGDSAAYFCASSAGGPMNEQYFGPGTRLTVT.

The CDR3 region is CASSYSQVSNQPQHF. The DNA for the CDR3 is TGTGCCAGCAGTTACTCCCAGGTTAGCAATCAGCCCCAGCATTTT. The chain joins TRBV6-2 or TRBV6-3 to TRBJ1-5, with unresolved D. The CDR3 sequence is 15 residues long. The germline V and J ends were trimmed by 0 bases and 0 bases, with 6 bases remaining between them. The germline gives CDR1 MNHEY, CDR2 SVGEGT.

The chain couples TRBV6-1 to TRBJ2-7, with no clear D. CDR1 and CDR2 from the germline V gene are MNHNS and SASEGT. Trimming shortened V by 5 bases and J by 3 bases, and 5 bases separated the two germline ends. CDR3 length: 11 residues. The CDR3 loop reads CASSSNYEQYF. The CDR3 DNA reads TGTGCCAGCAGTTCCAACTACGAGCAGTACTTC.

V gene TRBV19 combines with J gene TRBJ2-5; 8 bases map to TRBD1. Germline CDR1 LNHDA, CDR2 SQIVND (reference sequence). With 3 bases clipped from V and 3 bases from J, the junction kept 6 bases outside the gene matches. The CDR3 has 15 residues. In DNA form, the CDR3 reads TGTGCCAGTAGTATTTTGGGGACAGGCAAAGAGACCCAGTACTTC. Protein sequence: CASSILGTGKETQYF.

This CDR3 is CASTRLAGGRADTQYF. The CDR3 region has the DNA TGTGCCAGTACCCGACTAGCGGGGGGGCGGGCAGATACGCAGTATTTT. The chain joins TRBV19 to TRBJ2-3, with 14 bases lining up with TRBD2. Germline-derived CDR1 and CDR2 are LNHDA and SQIVND (reference sequence). With 7 bases clipped from V and 4 bases from J, the junction kept 7 bases outside the gene matches. This CDR3 has 16 amino acids.

The chain employs TRBV6-5 and TRBJ2-2; 7 positions agree with TRBD1. This CDR3 has 15 amino acids. V was clipped by 7 bases and J by 5 bases; unmatched bases: 10. In germline, CDR1 is MNHEY, CDR2 SVGAGI. The CDR3 nucleotides are TGTGCCAGCAAGCCGGGACAGAGATTGACCGGGGAGCTGTTTTTT. Translation: CASKPGQRLTGELFF.

J is TRBJ2-5 and V is TRBV25-1; 7 bases align to TRBD1. V was pared by 8 bases and J by 5 bases, with 14 bases of the junction left unmatched. Germline assignment: CDR1 MGHDK and CDR2 SYGVNS. The CDR3 runs 15 residues. CDR3 DNA: TGTGCCAGCCGCGACTCGAGGGGGCTGATTGAGACCCAGTACTTC. This sequence encodes CASRDSRGLIETQYF. The full variable domain, completed using reference TRBV25-1 and TRBJ2-5, is EADIYQTPRYLVIGTGKKITLECSQTMGHDKMYWYQQDPGMELHLIHYSYGVNSTEKGDLSSESTVSRIRTEHFPLTLESARPSHTSQYLCASRDSRGLIETQYFGPGTRLLVL.

The V gene is TRBV7-3, the J gene TRBJ1-1; the match to TRBD1 covers 7 bases. The CDR3 is 16 residues long. The germline V gene encodes CDR1 SGHTA and CDR2 FQGTGA. The V and J ends lost 0 bases and 3 bases, in that order; junction bases with no gene match: 7. This CDR3 reads CASSLTGGRGDTEAFF. In nucleotides, the CDR3 is TGTGCCAGCAGCTTAACAGGGGGCCGCGGGGACACTGAAGCTTTCTTT.

The sample holds many counts of this clone. Other nucleotide sequences in the sample specify the same CDR3. This chain joins TRBV18 and TRBJ1-2; weak D call: TRBD1 (6 bases). From germline, CDR1 is KGHSH and CDR2 LQKENI. V lost 2 bases and J 2 bases, leaving 6 bases between the germline ends. The CDR3 is 13 residues long. The CDR3 reads CASSPDRNYGYTF. The CDR3 DNA sequence: TGTGCCAGCTCACCAGACAGGAACTATGGCTACACCTTC.

V is TRBV2 and J is TRBJ1-6; 10 bases are a match to TRBD1. This CDR3 has 18 residues. The trim removed 4 bases at V and 2 bases at J, leaving 8 bases unmatched. Germline V gene lookup returns CDR1 SNHLY and CDR2 FYNNEI. The chain's CDR3 is CASSGDGTGAPYNSPLHF. Written as DNA, the CDR3 is TGTGCCAGCAGTGGAGACGGGACAGGGGCACCCTATAATTCACCCCTCCACTTT.

The CDR3 DNA sequence: TGCGCCAGCAGCTTGGCCCTCAGGGCAGATACGCAGTATTTT. Translation: CASSLALRADTQYF. The genes are TRBV5-1 and TRBJ2-3; D might be TRBD1 (5 bases). The CDR3 loop spans 14 amino acids. From germline, CDR1 is SGHRS and CDR2 YFSETQ. V dropped 0 bases and J dropped 4 bases, with 9 bases sitting between them.

This clone was recorded once. The gene calls are TRBV6-5 and TRBJ1-2; D uncertain. V dropped 4 bases and J dropped 3 bases, with 9 bases sitting between them. Germline assignment: CDR1 MNHEY and CDR2 SVGAGI. The CDR3 has 13 residues. CDR3 nucleotide sequence: TGTGCCAGCAGTTCGCAGGATGACTATGGCTACACCTTC. It yields the protein CASSSQDDYGYTF.

The V gene is TRBV28, the J gene TRBJ1-5; a possible D gene is TRBD1 (5 bases). The CDR3 covers 14 residues. V gave up 6 bases and J gave up 4 bases, with 13 bases separating them. Per the germline V gene, CDR1 is MDHEN and CDR2 is SYDVKM. For the CDR3, the DNA is TGTGCCAGCAGGCGGCAGGGAGGAAATCAGCCCCAGCATTTT. Its protein is CASRRQGGNQPQHF.